Listed here are 28 T cell receptor beta chains from one sample, sequenced in a study of T cell responses to AZD1222 COVID-19 vaccine. The data were produced by immunoSEQ multiplex PCR, yet TCRdb's version contains in-frame clones alone and is incomplete. Of roughly 99,000 clones in the sample, 70% to 90% were seen once. Sequences were derived from peripheral blood, sampled 28 days after the second AZD1222 dose. Receptors were obtained from an adult who received the AZD1222 COVID-19 vaccine.

The chain has TRBV4-2 and TRBJ2-3; 10 bases fit TRBD2. The CDR3 sequence is 16 residues long. The J segment lost 4 bases and the V segment lost 0 bases, leaving 4 bases of the junction unmatched. From germline, CDR1 is LGHNA and CDR2 YNFKEQ. The CDR3 DNA is TGTGCCAGCAGCCAAGATAAGCGGGGGGGCCCAGATACGCAGTATTTT. This sequence encodes CASSQDKRGGPDTQYF.

The chain employs TRBV20-1 and TRBJ1-5; 7 positions match TRBD1. Per the germline V gene, CDR1 is DFQATT and CDR2 is SNEGSKA (reference sequence). Trimming cost V 3 bases and J 2 bases; bases outside gene matches: 10. This CDR3 region has 16 residues. CDR3 protein: CSASRPGGFGNQPQHF. The DNA of the CDR3 is TGCAGTGCTAGTCGTCCAGGGGGATTCGGCAATCAGCCCCAGCATTTT.

The chain has TRBV19 and TRBJ1-1; 11 nucleotides match TRBD1. The CDR3 consists of 15 residues. The V gene end was trimmed by 7 bases and the J gene end by 6 bases; junction bases not matched to a gene: 10. Germline V lookup: CDR1 LNHDA, CDR2 SQIVND (reference sequence). This chain's CDR3 is CASTLTSDRGPEAFF. The CDR3 nucleotides are TGTGCCAGTACCTTAACGTCGGACAGGGGGCCTGAAGCTTTCTTT. Supplemented by reference TRBV19 and TRBJ1-1, the full variable domain reads DGGITQSPKYLFRKEGQNVTLSCEQNLNHDAMYWYRQDPGQGLRLIYYSQIVNDFQKGDIAEGYSVSREKKESFPLTVTSAQKNPTAFYLCASTLTSDRGPEAFFGQGTRLTVV.

In its sample, this clone was seen once. The chain carries TRBV11-3 and TRBJ2-2; 10 bases are shared with TRBD2. The CDR3 is made up of 15 amino acids. J lost 5 bases, V lost 1 base, and 1 base had no gene match. Looked up from germline, CDR1 is SGHNT and CDR2 is YENEEA. The CDR3 DNA reads TGTGCCAGCAGCTTAGCACTAGCGGGGACCGGGGAGCTGTTTTTT. Translated: CASSLALAGTGELFF.

The chain uses TRBV5-1 and TRBJ1-5, with TRBD1 matching over 10 bases. Germline CDR1 SGHRS, CDR2 YFSETQ. The CDR3 extends over 14 amino acids. V trimming: 0 bases; J trimming: 6 bases; junction bases outside the gene matches: 0. The CDR3 sequence: CASSLGTGGQPQHF. The CDR3 bases are TGCGCCAGCAGCTTGGGGACAGGGGGTCAGCCCCAGCATTTT.

This chain uses TRBV7-9 with TRBJ2-7; the D gene could be TRBD1 or TRBD2 (5 bases each). The CDR3 totals 14 residues. The germline V gene encodes CDR1 SEHNR and CDR2 FQNEAQ (reference sequence). Trimming stripped 5 bases from V and 5 bases from J, with 16 bases between. The CDR3 coding sequence is TGTGCCAGCAGCCCAGCGGCCAGGGTCAACGAGCAGTACTTC. This sequence encodes CASSPAARVNEQYF.

The chain links TRBV6-2 or TRBV6-3 to TRBJ2-2; 9 bases align to TRBD1. The V gene end was trimmed by 6 bases and the J gene end by 7 bases; junction bases not matched to a gene: 12. The CDR3 consists of 16 residues. The germline CDR1 and CDR2 sequences are MNHEY and SVGEGT. The CDR3: CASSWDRVLRGGELFF. The CDR3 DNA reads TGTGCCAGCAGCTGGGACAGGGTCTTGAGGGGCGGGGAGCTGTTTTTT.

CDR3 amino acids: CASSIAGTGPYEQYF. CDR3 bases: TGTGCCAGTAGTATTGCCGGGACAGGCCCCTACGAGCAGTACTTC. The chain links TRBV19 to TRBJ2-7, with 8 bases matching TRBD1. The CDR3 contains 15 residues. Trimming removed 3 bases from V and 2 bases from J; junction bases left unmatched: 6. The germline V gene has CDR1 LNHDA and CDR2 SQIVND (reference sequence).

This rearrangement joins TRBV7-8 to TRBJ2-4; D might be TRBD1 (6 bases). The CDR3 is made up of 23 amino acids. The V and J ends lost 5 bases and 0 bases respectively, with 35 bases between them. The germline V gene has CDR1 SGHVS and CDR2 FQNEAQ. The CDR3 protein is CASSRLPVIRTVVSDGAKNIQYF. CDR3 DNA: TGTGCCAGCAGCCGCTTACCCGTTATCCGGACAGTAGTTTCCGATGGAGCCAAAAACATTCAGTACTTC.

In its sample, this clone was seen once. V and J are TRBV7-9 and TRBJ2-7; TRBD1 or TRBD2 may be the D gene (6 bases each). Germline loops: CDR1 SEHNR, CDR2 FQNEAQ (reference sequence). The CDR3 spans 17 residues. Trimming shortened V by 2 bases and J by 2 bases, and 19 bases separated the two germline ends. CDR3 protein: CASSLTKAGHIPYEQYF. The CDR3 nucleotides read TGTGCCAGCAGCTTAACGAAGGCGGGACATATTCCCTACGAGCAGTACTTC.

The chain employs TRBV29-1 and TRBJ1-1, with 7 bases matching TRBD1. The CDR3 length is 13 residues. The ends lost 5 bases at V and 4 bases at J; junction bases unmatched: 7. Germline CDR1 and CDR2: SQVTM and ANQGSEA. CDR3 in amino acids: CSVQTGPTTEAFF. The CDR3 DNA reads as TGCAGCGTTCAGACAGGGCCGACCACTGAAGCTTTCTTT. The full variable domain, rest sourced from reference TRBV29-1 and TRBJ1-1, is SAVISQKPSRDICQRGTSLTIQCQVDSQVTMMFWYRQQPGQSLTLIATANQGSEATYESGFVIDKFPISRPNLTFSTLTVSNMSPEDSSIYLCSVQTGPTTEAFFGQGTRLTVV.

This clone showed up just once. The rearrangement uses TRBV12-3 or TRBV12-4 and TRBJ1-3; 7 bases are a match to TRBD1. This CDR3 has 13 residues. V lost 8 bases to trimming and J lost 1 base; unmatched junction nucleotides: 2. The CDR3 sequence: CASSTGSGNTIYF. The CDR3 DNA reads TGTGCCAGCTCGACAGGGTCTGGAAACACCATATATTTT.

This chain links TRBV19 with TRBJ1-5; no clear D gene. This CDR3 contains 14 residues. V lost 5 bases, J lost 2 bases, and 10 bases lay in between. CDR1 and CDR2 from the germline V gene are LNHDA and SQIVND (reference sequence). The CDR3 protein is CASSWVGRNQPQHF. In nucleotides, the CDR3 is TGTGCCAGTAGTTGGGTAGGACGCAATCAGCCCCAGCATTTT.

J is TRBJ2-1 and V is TRBV13; D may be TRBD2 (6 bases). Trimming took 3 bases from V and 0 from J, leaving 12 bases between them. Germline CDR1 reads PRHDT; CDR2 reads FYEKMQ (reference sequence). The CDR3 is made up of 16 amino acids. CDR3 region: CASSFKAGNSYNEQFF. For the CDR3, the DNA is TGTGCCAGCAGCTTTAAGGCGGGGAACTCCTACAATGAGCAGTTCTTC.

This chain uses TRBV24-1 with TRBJ1-3, with D perhaps TRBD1 (5 bases). The germline V and J ends were trimmed by 4 bases and 4 bases, with 10 bases remaining between them. Germline V gene data show CDR1 as KGHDR and CDR2 as SFDVKD. The CDR3 spans 14 residues. The DNA of the CDR3 is TGTGCCACCAGTGACAGGGTGTCCGGAAACACCATATATTTT. This gives the protein CATSDRVSGNTIYF.

In DNA, the CDR3 is TGTGCCAGCAGCTCGACTAGCGGGGGCTCCTACAATGAGCAGTTCTTC. It is translated as CASSSTSGGSYNEQFF. This sequence joins TRBV7-3 and TRBJ2-1; TRBD2 matches 12 bases. CDR3 length equals 16 residues. The germline V gene has CDR1 SGHTA and CDR2 FQGTGA. The V segment lost 4 bases and the J segment 0 bases; nucleotides outside the gene matches: 1.

V usage is TRBV5-4 and J usage is TRBJ1-1; D is undetermined. V gave up 4 bases and J gave up 1 base, with 8 bases separating them. This CDR3 spans 13 amino acids. The germline gives CDR1 SGHNT, CDR2 YYREEE (reference sequence). The CDR3 loop is CASSAPTNTEAFF. The CDR3 DNA is TGTGCCAGCAGCGCCCCTACGAACACTGAAGCTTTCTTT.

This chain uses TRBV3-1 (or the pseudogene TRBV3-2) with TRBJ2-7; D gene unclear. Per germline, CDR1 LGHDT and CDR2 YNNKEL (reference sequence). The V end was cut by 4 bases, the J end by 2 bases, with 6 bases between. There are 12 residues in the CDR3. The CDR3 nucleotides read TGTGCCAGCAGCCCTAGTCCCTACGAGCAGTACTTC. Amino acid sequence: CASSPSPYEQYF.

This chain connects TRBV6-5 to TRBJ1-6; D remains unclear. The CDR3 runs 15 residues. V dropped 10 bases and J dropped 7 bases, with 20 bases sitting between them. CDR1 is MNHEY, CDR2 SVGAGI, per germline. The CDR3 is CATLRHGIGNSPLHF. CDR3 nucleotide sequence: TGTGCCACCTTAAGGCACGGCATTGGGAATTCACCCCTCCACTTT.

This rearrangement joins TRBV6-2 or TRBV6-3 to TRBJ1-2; D not resolved. The CDR3 extends over 17 amino acids. V was cut by 5 bases and J by 6 bases, with 25 bases left in between. CDR1 and CDR2 (germline): MNHEY, SVGEGT. CDR3 residues: CASSAHLSEATRHGYTF. CDR3 sequence (DNA): TGTGCCAGCAGTGCCCACCTTTCAGAAGCGACCCGGCATGGCTACACCTTC.

The chain recombines TRBV6-2 or TRBV6-3 with TRBJ2-2; 9 nucleotides match TRBD1. Germline V gene sequence: CDR1 MNHEY, CDR2 SVGEGT. This CDR3 has 14 amino acids. V was clipped by 4 bases and J by 6 bases; unmatched bases: 3. The CDR3 loop is CASSWGQGPGELFF. CDR3 nucleotides: TGTGCCAGCAGTTGGGGACAGGGACCCGGGGAGCTGTTTTTT.

This chain links TRBV18 with TRBJ2-3, with D hard to call. The CDR3 loop spans 15 amino acids. Trimming cost V 3 bases and J 2 bases, with 12 bases left between them. Germline CDR1 reads KGHSH; CDR2 reads LQKENI. CDR3 residues: CASSPGSQPTDTQYF. The CDR3 nucleotides read TGTGCCAGCTCACCGGGGTCACAGCCCACAGATACGCAGTATTTT.

The chain links TRBV5-1 to TRBJ2-5; D possibly uses TRBD1 or TRBD2 (6 bases each). This CDR3 spans 15 amino acids. Germline values: CDR1 SGHRS, CDR2 YFSETQ. Trimming shortened V by 4 bases and J by 5 bases, and 18 bases separated the two germline ends. The DNA of the CDR3 is TGCGCCAGCAGCCCGGCGACGGGGGCGGGGGAGACCCAGTACTTC. Its translation is CASSPATGAGETQYF. Looking up the rest from reference TRBV5-1 and TRBJ2-5 gives the full variable domain: KAGVTQTPRYLIKTRGQQVTLSCSPISGHRSVSWYQQTPGQGLQFLFEYFSETQRNKGNFPGRFSGRQFSNSRSEMNVSTLELGDSALYLCASSPATGAGETQYFGPGTRLLVL.

J is TRBJ2-7 and V is TRBV6-5; 12 bases are shared with TRBD1. The CDR3 sequence is 15 residues long. V lost 6 bases, J lost 3 bases, and 6 bases stayed unmatched. Germline V gene sequence: CDR1 MNHEY, CDR2 SVGAGI. CDR3 amino acids: CASRLGQGAVYEQYF. Here the CDR3 DNA reads TGTGCCAGCAGACTGGGACAGGGGGCGGTCTACGAGCAGTACTTC.

The gene calls are TRBV29-1 and TRBJ2-2; a weak D match, TRBD1 (6 bases). Trimming took 4 bases from V and 0 from J, leaving 12 bases between them. Germline V gene sequence: CDR1 SQVTM, CDR2 ANQGSEA. The CDR3 has 15 residues. The CDR3 here is CSVGRDTANTGELFF. Written as DNA, the CDR3 is TGCAGCGTTGGCAGGGACACCGCGAACACCGGGGAGCTGTTTTTT.

The CDR3 region is CASSTSGGTYEQYF. CDR3 coding DNA: TGTGCCAGCAGCACTTCAGGGGGAACCTACGAGCAGTACTTC. The chain joins TRBV7-9 to TRBJ2-7; 7 nucleotides match TRBD1. In germline, CDR1 is SEHNR, CDR2 FQNEAQ (reference sequence). CDR3 length: 14 amino acids. The V gene end was trimmed by 5 bases and the J gene end by 2 bases; junction bases not matched to a gene: 6.

In its sample, this clone was seen once. The chain recombines TRBV5-1 with TRBJ2-7, with D tentatively TRBD2 (6 bases). With 0 bases removed from V and 4 bases from J, the gap between germline ends came to 11 bases. The germline V gene has CDR1 SGHRS and CDR2 YFSETQ. There are 14 residues in the CDR3. CDR3 sequence: CASSLDGSGYEQYF. CDR3 coding DNA: TGCGCCAGCAGCTTGGATGGTAGCGGTTACGAGCAGTACTTC.

J is TRBJ2-7 and V is TRBV5-1; D is possibly TRBD2 (7 bases). V was trimmed by 1 base and J by 1 base, leaving 9 bases between them. Germline values: CDR1 SGHRS, CDR2 YFSETQ. This CDR3 is built from 14 residues. CDR3 DNA sequence: TGCGCCAGCAGCTTGAGCGGGACATCCTACGAGCAGTACTTC. It encodes CASSLSGTSYEQYF.